Below, 30 T cell receptor beta chains from the same sample are listed, as sequenced in a study of regulatory T cells in long-lasting Graves disease. Library construction for TCR beta used iRepertoire HTBI primers and Arm-PCR of CDR3 regions. From the multiplex PCR reads, TCRdb called clonotypes with MiXCR, one entry per CDR3 protein. The sample carries a few hundred thousand distinct CDR3 sequences, 20% to 30% recorded once. Time point in this sample: persistent/refractory GD, antithyroid drugs over 5 years with positive TRAb. Researchers made the TCR library from RNA that was extracted from PBMCs. Sequencing used peripheral blood mononuclear cells (PBMCs), obtained when the disease was refractory, from a patient treated with antithyroid drugs. The receptor set was obtained from a female donor with Graves disease.

This clonotype has at least ten counts. This chain links TRBV28 with TRBJ2-2; tentatively, D is TRBD1 (6 bases). From germline, CDR1 is MDHEN and CDR2 SYDVKM. The CDR3 is made up of 18 amino acids. V gave up 0 bases and J gave up 4 bases, with 18 bases separating them. CDR3 in amino acids: CASSLWLLGARATGELFF. The CDR3 coding sequence is TGTGCCAGCAGTTTATGGCTATTGGGGGCCAGGGCCACCGGGGAGCTGTTTTTT.

Many counts were recorded for this clonotype. This CDR3 reads CASSLGIQETQYF. The CDR3 DNA follows: TGTGCCAGCAGCTTAGGTATACAAGAGACCCAGTACTTC. This chain connects TRBV5-6 to TRBJ2-5; D is undetermined. The germline V gene encodes CDR1 SGHDT and CDR2 YYEEEE. Trimming pared 2 bases from V and 2 bases from J, leaving 7 bases between. This CDR3 region has 13 residues.

This clonotype was seen repeatedly, ten times or more. The J gene is TRBJ1-2, the V gene TRBV7-2, with D maybe TRBD1 (5 bases). Trimming removed 5 bases from V and 4 bases from J, with 26 bases in between. Per germline, CDR1 SGHTA and CDR2 FQGNSA. The CDR3 length is 18 residues. The CDR3: CASSPRPPLPTEAYGYTF. Written as DNA, the CDR3 is TGTGCCAGCAGCCCACGTCCCCCCCTTCCGACAGAAGCCTATGGCTACACCTTC.

The chain employs TRBV18 and TRBJ2-2; D ambiguous. The germline V gene has CDR1 KGHSH and CDR2 LQKENI. The CDR3 spans 16 residues. V lost 1 base to trimming and J lost 0 bases, with 9 bases between them. The CDR3 sequence is CASSPRDIPNTGELFF. CDR3 nucleotides: TGTGCCAGCTCACCACGAGACATCCCGAACACCGGGGAGCTGTTTTTT.

Of note for this clonotype: A junction boundary mismatches the germline segment, possibly from a read error. V is TRBV5-1 and J is TRBJ1-1, with D unclear. The germline gives CDR1 SGHRS, CDR2 YFSETQ. The CDR3 is made up of 15 amino acids. CDR3 amino acids: CASSQDDLRNTEAFF. In DNA form, the CDR3 reads TGTGCCAGCAGCCAAGATGACCTCAGGAACACTGAAGCTTTCTTT.

V usage is TRBV30 and J usage is TRBJ1-2, with D unclear. Between the trimmed V and J ends, which lost 0 bases and 8 bases, there was a span of 13 bases. This CDR3 has 13 amino acids. Germline CDR1 reads GTSNPN; CDR2 reads SVGIG (reference sequence). In DNA, the CDR3 is TGTGCCTGGAGTGTACGTGGGCTGAGAGGCTACACCTTC. Its protein is CAWSVRGLRGYTF.

This clonotype was counted a few times. The rearrangement uses TRBV25-1 and TRBJ2-7, with D possibly TRBD1 on 6 matching bases. This CDR3 is 14 amino acids long. From germline, CDR1 is MGHDK and CDR2 SYGVNS. Trimming pared 6 bases from V and 4 bases from J, leaving 16 bases between. The CDR3 is CASRSRQVRYEQYF. The CDR3 DNA reads as TGTGCCAGCAGAAGCCGACAGGTGAGGTACGAGCAGTACTTC.

The rearrangement uses TRBV14 and TRBJ2-5; D could derive from TRBD1 or TRBD2 (5 bases each). The CDR3 runs 16 residues. CDR1 is SGHDN, CDR2 FVKESK, per germline. Trimming removed 0 bases at V and 5 bases at J, with 16 bases between. The CDR3 DNA reads as TGTGCCAGCAGCCAAGAAAGGGACCCAAGAGAGGAGACCCAGTACTTC. Its translation: CASSQERDPREETQYF.

This clonotype was observed a handful of times. V is TRBV20-1 and J is TRBJ1-1, with TRBD1 as a possible D gene (6 bases). Germline V gene lookup returns CDR1 DFQATT and CDR2 SNEGSKA (reference sequence). Trimming stripped 3 bases from V and 1 base from J, with 12 bases between. The CDR3 loop spans 14 amino acids. CDR3 protein: CSASLGGPNTEAFF. The CDR3 DNA is TGCAGTGCTAGTCTTGGGGGGCCGAACACTGAAGCTTTCTTT.

This sequence joins TRBV14 and TRBJ2-2; 10 nucleotides match TRBD2. CDR1 and CDR2 from the germline V gene are SGHDN and FVKESK. Losses at the gene ends were 4 bases for V and 3 bases for J; bases not matched to a gene: 5. There are 16 residues in the CDR3. The CDR3 loop reads CASSLSGRGYTGELFF. CDR3 DNA sequence: TGTGCCAGCAGCCTCAGCGGGAGGGGGTACACCGGGGAGCTGTTTTTT.

About this clonotype: Possible read error: a much larger clone is one base away. The CDR3 coding sequence is TGTGCCAGCCGAGCGGAGAGAGGCTCCTCCGGCACTGAAGCTTTCTTT. This gives the protein CASRAERGSSGTEAFF. The chain employs TRBV28 and TRBJ1-1; D unclear. The CDR3 sequence is 16 residues long. The germline V and J ends were trimmed by 8 bases and 4 bases, with 23 bases remaining between them. CDR1 is MDHEN and CDR2 is SYDVKM in the germline V gene.

This clonotype has ten or more counts. The chain combines TRBV6-9 with TRBJ1-2; a weak D match, TRBD1 (6 bases). V lost 2 bases to trimming and J lost 8 bases, with 12 bases between them. The germline V gene encodes CDR1 MNHGY and CDR2 SVAAGI. This CDR3 spans 13 amino acids. This CDR3 is CASSYGRGGGYTF. The CDR3 DNA reads TGTGCCAGCAGTTATGGCAGGGGAGGCGGCTACACCTTC.

This clonotype was counted many times. This chain connects TRBV6-1 to TRBJ2-7; TRBD1 matches at 7 bases. The ends lost 0 bases at V and 0 bases at J; junction bases unmatched: 14. The CDR3 runs 19 residues. CDR1 is MNHNS and CDR2 is SASEGT in the germline V gene. For the CDR3, the DNA is TGTGCCAGCAGTGAAGCTAGAAGACAGGGCTCACCCCTCTCCTACGAGCAGTACTTC. Encoded protein: CASSEARRQGSPLSYEQYF.

The rearrangement uses TRBV20-1 and TRBJ2-7; 8 bases align to TRBD2. The CDR3 runs to 16 residues. Germline CDR1 and CDR2: DFQATT and SNEGSKA (reference sequence). Trimming cost V 2 bases and J 3 bases; bases outside gene matches: 12. In DNA form, the CDR3 reads TGCAGTGCTAGACCGACTTGGACTAGCAGAAGCTACGAGCAGTACTTC. It codes for CSARPTWTSRSYEQYF.

This clonotype turned up a few times. This chain uses TRBV7-2 with TRBJ2-2; unclear D gene. The CDR3 length is 13 residues. The V end lost 7 bases, the J end lost 6 bases, and 12 bases lay between the germline ends. The germline V gene has CDR1 SGHTA and CDR2 FQGNSA. This CDR3 reads CASMSTTAGELFF. The DNA for the CDR3 is TGTGCCAGCATGAGTACAACTGCCGGGGAGCTGTTTTTT.

This chain uses TRBV6-1 with TRBJ1-2; 7 bases match TRBD1. J was trimmed by 4 bases and V by 8 bases; bases with no gene match: 10. CDR3 size: 14 residues. Germline V gene sequence: CDR1 MNHNS, CDR2 SASEGT. The CDR3 reads CASAGGKGLYGYTF. DNA for the CDR3: TGTGCCAGCGCAGGGGGAAAGGGCCTCTATGGCTACACCTTC.

This clonotype was recorded a few times. This chain joins TRBV12-3 or TRBV12-4 and TRBJ1-5, with TRBD1 matching 11 bases. CDR3 length equals 17 residues. V was clipped by 1 base and J by 5 bases; unmatched bases: 7. For the CDR3, the DNA is TGTGCCAGCAGTTTAGGGACAGGGGGCCTTCGGTATCAGCCCCAGCATTTT. It codes for CASSLGTGGLRYQPQHF.

The chain is built from TRBV2 and TRBJ2-2, with no clear D. V was pared by 6 bases and J by 4 bases, with 6 bases between. Germline V gives CDR1 SNHLY, CDR2 FYNNEI. This CDR3 contains 12 residues. In DNA, the CDR3 is TGTGCCAGCAGACTGGTCACCGGGGAGCTGTTTTTT. It specifies CASRLVTGELFF.

J is TRBJ2-7 and V is TRBV30; 8 bases are shared with TRBD2. Trimming at V came to 5 bases and at J to 3 bases, leaving 6 bases not matched to a gene. Germline assignment: CDR1 GTSNPN and CDR2 SVGIG (reference sequence). The CDR3 spans 13 residues. The DNA for the CDR3 is TGTGCCTGGGCCGGGGGGGAATACTACGAGCAGTACTTC. Translation gives CAWAGGEYYEQYF.

This clonotype has ten or more counts. J is TRBJ1-4 and V is TRBV2; D perhaps matches TRBD1 (6 bases). V lost 6 bases to trimming and J lost 5 bases, with 13 bases between them. The length of the CDR3 is 14 residues. Germline CDR1 SNHLY, CDR2 FYNNEI. CDR3 in amino acids: CASRDSELNEKLFF. The CDR3 DNA reads as TGTGCCAGCAGGGACAGCGAACTAAATGAAAAACTGTTTTTT. Based on the CDR3 plus reference TRBV2 and TRBJ1-4, the full variable domain is EPEVTQTPSHQVTQMGQEVILRCVPISNHLYFYWYRQILGQKVEFLVSFYNNEISEKSEIFDDQFSVERPDGSNFTLKIRSTKLEDSAMYFCASRDSELNEKLFFGSGTQLSVL.

This clonotype was detected ten times or more. The J gene is TRBJ2-4, the V gene TRBV20-1; TRBD1 is a possible D gene (5 bases). The V gene's germline CDR1 is DFQATT and CDR2 SNEGSKA (reference sequence). The V end was cut by 0 bases, the J end by 7 bases, with 16 bases between. The CDR3 runs 15 residues. CDR3 coding DNA: TGCAGTGCTAGAGATACAGCAAGGGGTCGGAACATTCAGTACTTC. It codes for CSARDTARGRNIQYF.

This sequence joins TRBV6-2 or TRBV6-3 and TRBJ2-2, with 13 bases that match TRBD2. CDR3 length equals 17 residues. Germline-derived CDR1 and CDR2 are MNHEY and SVGEGT. J gave up 5 bases and V 5 bases, and 8 bases lay outside the gene matches. The DNA of the CDR3 is TGTGCCAGCAGTCGACCGGGACTAGCGGGAAGTACCGGGGAGCTGTTTTTT. Translated, it gives CASSRPGLAGSTGELFF.

The chain has TRBV19 and TRBJ2-2, with 10 nucleotides matching TRBD2. CDR1 and CDR2 from the germline V gene are LNHDA and SQIVND (reference sequence). V lost 7 bases, J lost 5 bases, and 13 bases stayed unmatched. The length of the CDR3 is 17 residues. The CDR3 is CASNPGTSETKTGELFF. In DNA, the CDR3 is TGTGCCAGTAATCCCGGGACTAGCGAAACCAAAACCGGGGAGCTGTTTTTT. The full variable domain, rest sourced from reference TRBV19 and TRBJ2-2, is DGGITQSPKYLFRKEGQNVTLSCEQNLNHDAMYWYRQDPGQGLRLIYYSQIVNDFQKGDIAEGYSVSREKKESFPLTVTSAQKNPTAFYLCASNPGTSETKTGELFFGEGSRLTVL.

This clonotype was detected only a few times. The chain links TRBV7-3 to TRBJ2-1, with D hard to call. The V gene lost 0 bases and the J gene lost 10 bases, with 10 bases spanning the gap. Germline V gene data show CDR1 as SGHTA and CDR2 as FQGTGA. CDR3 length: 13 amino acids. The CDR3 is CASSLTKGVEQFF. The CDR3 DNA follows: TGTGCCAGCAGCTTAACGAAGGGCGTGGAGCAGTTCTTC.

This clonotype was detected ten times or more. The chain combines TRBV20-1 with TRBJ1-1; perhaps TRBD1 as D (6 bases). Germline assignment: CDR1 DFQATT and CDR2 SNEGSKA (reference sequence). V lost 0 bases, J lost 5 bases, and 10 bases lay in between. The length of the CDR3 is 13 residues. The CDR3 DNA is TGCAGTGCTAGAGATGGACAGTTGACTGAAGCTTTCTTT. This gives the protein CSARDGQLTEAFF.

This clonotype was counted a few times. The chain uses TRBV5-1 and TRBJ1-2; D perhaps matches TRBD1 (6 bases). The germline CDR1 and CDR2 sequences are SGHRS and YFSETQ. Deletions cut 1 base from V and 2 bases from J, with 12 bases between. This CDR3 has 15 amino acids. The CDR3 loop reads CASSLMDRVNYGYTF. CDR3 bases: TGCGCCAGCAGCTTGATGGACAGAGTGAACTATGGCTACACCTTC.

This clonotype was observed a handful of times. CDR3 region: CAWSSWGGGNTEAFF. The CDR3 nucleotides read TGTGCCTGGAGTTCCTGGGGGGGGGGGAATACTGAAGCTTTCTTT. The chain employs TRBV30 and TRBJ1-1; TRBD1 is a possible D gene (5 bases). Germline V gives CDR1 GTSNPN, CDR2 SVGIG (reference sequence). Trimming removed 2 bases at V and 5 bases at J, with 18 bases between. The CDR3 runs to 15 residues.

This clonotype occurred a few times. One base away lies a much larger clone, so this may be a sequencing read error. This chain links TRBV20-1 with TRBJ2-5; D gene unclear. CDR3 size: 12 residues. Between the trimmed V and J ends, which lost 8 bases and 5 bases, there was a span of 15 bases. Germline CDR1 is DFQATT and CDR2 is SNEGSKA (reference sequence). CDR3 nucleotides: TGCAGTACTAAAGGGCTAGGGGAGACCCAGTACTTC. Amino acids: CSTKGLGETQYF.

About this clonotype itself: An end of the junction differs from the germline gene, which may be a read error. This chain joins TRBV28 and TRBJ1-6, with D perhaps TRBD1 (6 bases). Germline CDR1 MDHEN, CDR2 SYDVKM. This CDR3 has 15 residues. Here the CDR3 reads CTSSPPRGRTPPLHF. Written as DNA, the CDR3 is TGTACCAGCAGCCCCCCCAGGGGTCGAACGCCACCCCTCCACTTT.

A few counts support this clonotype. The J gene is TRBJ2-2, the V gene TRBV5-1; TRBD1 matches 8 bases. Trimming at V came to 3 bases and at J to 0 bases, leaving 10 bases not matched to a gene. From germline, CDR1 is SGHRS and CDR2 YFSETQ. The CDR3 is 18 residues long. DNA of the CDR3: TGCGCCAGCAGCTCTATACTGACAGGGGCGGCGAACACCGGGGAGCTGTTTTTT. Translation gives CASSSILTGAANTGELFF.